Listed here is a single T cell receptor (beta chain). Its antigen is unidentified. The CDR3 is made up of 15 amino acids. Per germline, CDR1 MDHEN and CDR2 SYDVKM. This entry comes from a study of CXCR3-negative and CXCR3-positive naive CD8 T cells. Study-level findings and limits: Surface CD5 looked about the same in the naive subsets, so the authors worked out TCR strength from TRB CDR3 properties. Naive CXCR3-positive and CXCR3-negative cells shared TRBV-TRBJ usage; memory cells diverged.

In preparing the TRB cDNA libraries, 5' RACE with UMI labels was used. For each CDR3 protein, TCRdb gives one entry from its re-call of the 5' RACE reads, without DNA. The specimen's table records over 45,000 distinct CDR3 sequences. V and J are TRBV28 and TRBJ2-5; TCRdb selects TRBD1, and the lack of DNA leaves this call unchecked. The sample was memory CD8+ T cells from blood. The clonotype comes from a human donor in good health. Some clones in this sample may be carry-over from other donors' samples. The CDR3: CASSLWGQVQETQYF.